The clone carrying this TCR beta chain was recorded a few times. The entry originates in a study of blood T cells in healthy people across ages. It was with a sample-barcoded 5' primer and a J-beta primer mix that a second PCR of roughly 6 to 12 cycles was run. TCRdb analysed the 5' RACE reads with MiXCR anew, one entry per CDR3 protein. Of 650,000 to 950,000 distinct CDR3 sequences in the sample, about 42% are singletons; the top ten hold approximately 19%. The germline V gene has CDR1 DFQATT and CDR2 SNEGSKA (reference sequence). CDR3 size: 12 residues. V lost 2 bases, J lost 2 bases, and 7 bases lay in between. Isolated per sample were at least 6.5 million PBMCs.

The sequencing input was blood. The receptor's source is a man aged 55 to 70 in good health. The chain joins TRBV20-1 to TRBJ2-7; the D is unclear. The CDR3, as DNA: TGCAGTGCTAGAACTAACCCCTACGAGCAGTACTTC. Its protein product is CSARTNPYEQYF.